This entry features one T cell receptor beta chain sequence. Trimming stripped 0 bases from V and 5 bases from J, with 16 bases between. The CDR3 is made up of 15 amino acids. The germline CDR1 and CDR2 sequences are GTSNPN and SVGIG (reference sequence). This specimen belongs to a study of blood T cell repertoires in COVID-19. Per the original data handling: Amplification of reference gene primers provided the estimated nucleated cell counts. The method was immunoSEQ multiplex PCR; TCRdb's version includes in-frame clones alone and lacks a portion of them. From that table come the V and J calls and clone size; the DNA was used to work out D and trimming. The sample lists 20,000 to 25,000 clones; around 86% were seen once.

The V gene is TRBV30, the J gene TRBJ2-5; possibly TRBD2 for D (7 bases). The sample taken for sequencing was peripheral blood. The source of this sequence is a woman aged 80 or over with acute or convalescent COVID-19. The CDR3 loop reads CAWSVRGGASETQYF. CDR3 in DNA: TGTGCCTGGAGTGTACGAGGGGGGGCATCGGAGACCCAGTACTTC.